Given below is one T cell receptor beta chain in context. This receptor's antigen is unknown. No much larger clonotype is one base removed from it; base qualities were not supplied. The donors were 40 or so Caucasian individuals from Russia, aged about 6 to 100 years, who were systemically healthy. Ten milliliters of peripheral blood were collected from each donor into EDTA-treated Vacutainer tubes. PBMCs were isolated by Ficoll-Paque density-gradient centrifugation, with at least 6 million obtained per sample. Trizol reagent was used to extract total RNA from PBMCs, with at least 6 micrograms per sample. Naive CD45RAhigh/CD27high T cell percentages were measured by flow cytometry on a PBMC aliquot from every donor. CDR1 and CDR2 were assigned from the germline V gene as SQVTM and ANQGSEA. The CDR3 spans 13 residues, from the cysteine through the phenylalanine. Only the CDR3 DNA stays, 39 bases, in frame from base 1. Deletion took 4 bases off V and 2 bases off J, with a span of 11 bases between the germline ends.

The data are from a study of blood T cells in healthy people across ages (dated by TCRdb to 2015 to 2017). Regarding the complete study: In model experiments, template switching captured roughly one uniquely barcoded TCR beta cDNA molecule for every two T cells. Four age groups were formed from the donors: young (average 16 years), middle-aged (around 40), aged (approximately 60) and long-lived (less than 85). To track age-related changes in TCR beta repertoire diversity, the study relied on deep sequencing normalized with unique cDNA molecular identifiers. To avoid experimental bias, donors of different ages were distributed randomly across sequencing lanes. Using the same blood draw, the study looked at two additional independent replicas of 1 million unique cDNA reads for two donors, one aged 18 to 30 and the other aged 80 or older. The paper as a whole reports these results and caveats: As age increased, observed TCR beta diversity per million T cells dropped in a roughly linear way, and a significant reduction was already evident by age 40. Because the CMV infection status of the donors was unknown, age-related changes in expanded clonotypes may potentially have been confounded. Observed TCR beta diversity correlated strongly with the percentage of naive T cells measured by flow cytometry. Estimates of total diversity based on one million sequenced T cells were considered lower bounds and underestimates. Because profiling used bulk unsorted PBMCs, naive and antigen-experienced compartments could not be compared conclusively. Compared with the aged group, more naive CD4+ T cells, fewer expanded clones and increased TCR diversity were shown by the long-lived group, suggesting age selection.

Library generation was performed with 5' RACE. Instrument used: Illumina HiSeq 2500. The second PCR ran for roughly 6 to 11 cycles and used a J-beta primer mix along with a sample-barcoded 5' primer. A unique molecular identifier was introduced onto each TCR beta cDNA molecule by a template-switch 5' adaptor carrying 12 random nucleotides. At least 2.5 million CDR3-containing paired-end reads were obtained from each sample. All of the RNA was converted into first-strand cDNA using the Mint cDNA synthesis kit, with a TRBC-specific oligonucleotide serving as the primer. After uracil-DNA glycosylase treatment, a first 18-cycle PCR used universal primers M1SS and BC2_uni_R on all cDNA. The published analysis was carried out like this. For normalization, 1 million high-quality reads, each with a distinct molecular identifier, were randomly selected from each sample. Reads with shared molecular identifiers were discarded instead of being binned into consensus sequences. MiTCR, with a Q25 quality threshold and the strictest error-elimination algorithm, was used for CDR3 identification, clonotype clustering and error correction. Lower-bound total TCR beta diversity was estimated with a nonparametric unseen species model using Euler transformation. TCRdb reprocessed the public reads (quality trimming at Q25 with fastp, clone calling with MiXCR) and kept in-frame beta chains. Entries that share a CDR3 protein sequence are merged under the most common genes and DNA. In this record, the V and J calls reflect TCRdb's handling and not the investigators' own analysis. Counted in this sample were 870,000 or so distinct CDR3 sequences; 29% of them appeared once. Approximately 15% of the sample is in the top ten clones.

Material: blood. The clonotype originates from a woman aged 80 or over in good health. The chain links TRBV29-1 with TRBJ1-1, with no reliable assignment of the D segment. The nucleotides read TGCAGCGTTGGTAACACCTTAAACACTGAAGCTTTCTTT. It encodes CSVGNTLNTEAFF.